This paragraph covers one T cell receptor (beta chain) sequence. Antigen specificity is unknown. One entry per CDR3 protein results from TCRdb running MiXCR on the multiplex PCR reads. In the table there are approximately 230,000 distinct CDR3 sequences, under 35% of which are singletons. This specimen comes from a study of breast tumors, draining lymph nodes, adjacent tissues. General study results and limits: That most tumor T cells come from lymph nodes remained unproven. Tumors had less TCR diversity than lymph nodes, more than nontumor tissue.

Breast cancer patients provided tissue from their axillary draining lymph nodes. Germline V CDR1 and CDR2: MNHNS, SASEGT. The CDR3 has 19 residues. The V end was cut by 5 bases, the J end by 0 bases, with 20 bases between. The V and J genes are TRBV6-1 and TRBJ2-6; possible D gene TRBD1, 6 bases. The receptor comes from a female donor with breast cancer. Some clones in this sample may be carry-over from other donors' samples. The specimen sequenced was axillary lymph node tissue. The CDR3 sequence is CASSRSARDTSSGANVLTF. In DNA, the CDR3 is TGTGCCAGCAGTCGTTCAGCCCGGGACACCAGCTCTGGGGCCAACGTCCTGACTTTC.